Listed below are T cell receptor beta chains from one sample, sequenced in a study of beta chain features in type 1 diabetes. Repertoires were generated with immunoSEQ multiplex PCR, while TCRdb's copy carries only in-frame clones and drops some. The sample has 140,000 or so clones; 9% to 9.5% are singletons. Material for sequencing was central memory CD4+ T cells from blood. These receptor sequences come from a man younger than 30 in good health. The CDR3 runs from the conserved cysteine through the conserved F or W. Each record gives: clone size, J gene, D gene, V gene, CDR3 protein, CDR3 DNA. D genes are given only for firm matches. A clone size is listed for some rows: how often the clone was seen (once, few, many), or a class if it is expanded.

few,TRBJ2-3,TRBD2,TRBV4-1,CASSQARLAGGRDTQYF,TGCGCCAGCAGCCAAGCCCGACTAGCGGGGGGCAGAGATACGCAGTATTTT
.,TRBJ1-2,TRBD1,TRBV25-1,CASSEGQYGYTF,TGTGCCAGCAGTGAGGGACAGTATGGCTACACCTTC
few,TRBJ1-2,.,TRBV7-2,CASSLTPLSGGYTF,TGTGCCAGCAGCTTAACCCCCCTTTCGGGTGGCTACACCTTC
few,TRBJ1-1,.,TRBV4-2,CASSQDTDTEAFF,TGTGCCAGCAGCCAAGATACTGACACTGAAGCTTTCTTT
few,TRBJ1-6,TRBD1,TRBV6-1,CASSAWTGGSSPLHF,TGTGCCAGCAGTGCTTGGACAGGGGGGAGTTCACCCCTCCACTTT
.,TRBJ1-6,.,TRBV11-2,CASSQPGESPLHF,TGTGCCAGCAGCCAACCCGGGGAGTCACCCCTCCACTTT
.,TRBJ2-5,.,TRBV30,CAWSVVQGRKTQYF,TGTGCCTGGAGTGTTGTGCAGGGTAGGAAGACCCAGTACTTC
.,TRBJ1-1,.,TRBV14,CASSQGGLGGRYTEAFF,TGTGCCAGCAGCCAAGGCGGTCTGGGGGGGAGGTACACTGAAGCTTTCTTT
few,TRBJ2-1,TRBD1,TRBV11-2,CASSRTGVSYNEQFF,TGTGCCAGCAGTAGAACAGGGGTTTCCTACAATGAGCAGTTCTTC
few,TRBJ2-1,TRBD1,TRBV28,CASRSGGWDEQFF,TGTGCCAGCAGGTCAGGGGGCTGGGATGAGCAGTTCTTC
few,TRBJ2-1,TRBD2,TRBV28,CASSSYSGGAYNEQFF,TGTGCCAGCAGTTCATACAGCGGGGGGGCTTACAATGAGCAGTTCTTC
.,TRBJ2-1,.,TRBV7-2,CASTPGDSYNEQFF,TGTGCCAGCACCCCCGGGGATTCCTACAATGAGCAGTTCTTC
.,TRBJ2-3,TRBD2,TRBV5-1,CASSPLTSGTDTQYF,TGCGCCAGCAGCCCACTGACTAGCGGCACAGATACGCAGTATTTT
few,TRBJ2-4,TRBD2,TRBV7-2,CASSLGLAGGPQNIQYF,TGTGCCAGCAGCTTAGGGCTAGCGGGGGGGCCGCAAAACATTCAGTACTTC
.,TRBJ2-5,TRBD2,TRBV4-3,CASSQDPPRGGETQYF,TGCGCCAGCAGCCAAGACCCGCCCCGGGGGGGAGAGACCCAGTACTTC
few,TRBJ2-5,TRBD2,TRBV5-4,CASSGGLAGETQYF,TGTGCCAGCAGCGGGGGACTAGCGGGGGAGACCCAGTACTTC
few,TRBJ2-3,TRBD2,TRBV11-2,CASSLGPSGTDTQYF,TGTGCCAGCAGTCTAGGGCCTAGCGGGACAGATACGCAGTATTTT
.,TRBJ1-2,.,TRBV27,CASSLFRGDYGYTF,TGTGCCAGCAGTTTATTCCGGGGTGACTATGGCTACACCTTC
.,TRBJ2-3,TRBD1,TRBV20-1,CRGQITDTQYF,TGCAGGGGACAGATTACAGATACGCAGTATTTT
many,TRBJ2-3,TRBD2,TRBV11-2,CASSLGAGGSTDTQYF,TGTGCCAGCAGCTTAGGGGCGGGGGGAAGCACAGATACGCAGTATTTT
few,TRBJ2-2,.,TRBV9,CASSVGGSGPNTGELFF,TGTGCCAGCAGCGTAGGGGGTAGCGGACCGAACACCGGGGAGCTGTTTTTT
.,TRBJ2-5,.,TRBV25-1,CASSGRIQETQYF,TGTGCCAGCAGTGGGAGGATCCAAGAGACCCAGTACTTC
few,TRBJ2-2,.,TRBV4-3,CASSQEAKTNTGELFF,TGCGCCAGCAGCCAAGAAGCAAAGACGAACACCGGGGAGCTGTTTTTT
few,TRBJ2-7,TRBD2,TRBV11-2,CASSLVGGREQYF,TGTGCCAGCAGCTTAGTCGGCGGGAGGGAGCAGTACTTC
.,TRBJ1-2,.,TRBV5-1,CASSFKTGGANGYTF,TGCGCCAGCAGCTTCAAGACAGGTGGGGCAAATGGCTACACCTTC
few,TRBJ2-5,.,TRBV18,CASSPGEGKKTQYF,TGTGCCAGCTCACCAGGAGAGGGAAAAAAGACCCAGTACTTC
few,TRBJ2-2,TRBD2,TRBV7-2,CATSTSGVGISTGELFF,TGTGCCACCTCGACTAGCGGGGTTGGGATTAGTACCGGGGAGCTGTTTTTT
.,TRBJ1-5,TRBD1,TRBV2,CASRIQGDQPQHF,TGTGCCAGCAGGATACAGGGGGATCAGCCCCAGCATTTT
.,TRBJ2-4,TRBD2,TRBV11-2,CASSPSLVLAGEGNIQYF,TGTGCCAGCAGCCCCTCACTAGTACTAGCGGGGGAAGGGAACATTCAGTACTTC
few,TRBJ1-2,TRBD1,TRBV6-1,CASREQGDYGYTF,TGTGCCAGCAGAGAACAGGGGGACTATGGCTACACCTTC
.,TRBJ2-3,TRBD2,TRBV7-2,CASSFTGGGRNTQYF,TGTGCCAGCAGCTTCACGGGGGGGGGCCGGAATACGCAGTATTTT
.,TRBJ2-5,.,TRBV7-9,CASSAGLQGETQYF,TGTGCCAGCAGCGCGGGACTGCAGGGAGAGACCCAGTACTTC
.,TRBJ2-7,.,TRBV27,CASSFSPRRGRSYEQYF,TGTGCCAGCAGTTTCTCCCCCCGGAGGGGGCGCTCCTACGAGCAGTACTTC
.,TRBJ2-4,TRBD1,TRBV5-6,CASSGQGIAKNIQYF,TGTGCCAGCAGTGGACAGGGAATAGCCAAAAACATTCAGTACTTC
.,TRBJ2-1,.,TRBV5-4,CASFPGTSVGEQFF,TGTGCCAGTTTCCCCGGGACTTCTGTGGGGGAGCAGTTCTTC
few,TRBJ1-2,.,TRBV28,CASKDIDINYGYTF,TGTGCCAGCAAGGACATCGACATTAACTATGGCTACACCTTC
.,TRBJ2-7,.,TRBV7-9,CASSLDQVGAWEQYF,TGTGCCAGCAGCTTAGACCAGGTAGGGGCCTGGGAGCAGTACTTC
.,TRBJ2-5,.,TRBV18,CASSGTGNQETQYF,TGTGCCAGCTCAGGAACCGGGAACCAAGAGACCCAGTACTTC
few,TRBJ2-6,TRBD2,TRBV7-2,CASSLREGRYSGANVLTF,TGTGCCAGCAGCTTAAGGGAGGGAAGGTACTCTGGGGCCAACGTCCTGACTTTC
few,TRBJ2-7,.,TRBV9,CASSVSGGRYEQYF,TGTGCCAGCAGCGTGTCAGGGGGGAGGTACGAGCAGTACTTC
few,TRBJ2-5,.,TRBV7-2,CASSLGARGETQYF,TGTGCCAGCAGCTTAGGGGCCAGGGGAGAGACCCAGTACTTC
.,TRBJ2-1,.,TRBV28,CASITGGSWEQFF,TGTGCCAGCATCACCGGCGGCTCCTGGGAGCAGTTCTTC
few,TRBJ1-2,TRBD1,TRBV25-1,CASSLTPGQGCYGYTF,TGTGCCAGCAGTTTAACACCAGGACAGGGTTGCTATGGCTACACCTTC
few,TRBJ2-3,TRBD1,TRBV11-2,CASRTGDFSTDTQYF,TGTGCCAGTCGGACAGGGGACTTTAGCACAGATACGCAGTATTTT
.,TRBJ2-7,.,TRBV10-3,CAISDQRSSYEQYF,TGTGCCATCAGTGATCAACGGAGCTCCTACGAGCAGTACTTC
.,TRBJ2-3,.,TRBV7-2,CASRPGGSTDTQYF,TGTGCCAGCCGACCGGGGGGCAGCACAGATACGCAGTATTTT
few,TRBJ2-1,.,TRBV6-1,CASGLSGAYNEQFF,TGTGCCAGCGGCCTATCCGGGGCCTACAATGAGCAGTTCTTC
once,TRBJ2-7,TRBD1,TRBV28,CASRLGQGRYEQYF,TGTGCCAGCAGACTGGGACAGGGGAGGTACGAGCAGTACTTC
.,TRBJ2-1,.,TRBV7-2,CASSPASTRDNEQFF,TGTGCCAGCAGCCCCGCCTCTACTAGGGACAATGAGCAGTTCTTC
.,TRBJ1-3,.,TRBV6-5,CASSSPGDSGNTIYF,TGTGCCAGCAGTTCACCGGGGGACTCTGGAAACACCATATATTTT
.,TRBJ2-2,TRBD1,TRBV5-4,CASSRGTGDTGELFF,TGTGCCAGCAGCCGGGGGACAGGGGACACCGGGGAGCTGTTTTTT